The next 16 T cell receptor beta chains were all read from a single sample in a study of radiotherapy plus CTLA-4 blockade in lung cancer. Clones were read by immunoSEQ multiplex PCR, and TCRdb kept only the in-frame ones, dropping some. The data hold about 110,000 clones, with more than 70% observed a single time. Material: peripheral blood, obtained from a patient treated with radiotherapy plus ipilimumab. The receptors derive from a human donor with non-small cell lung cancer that progressed on radiotherapy plus ipilimumab. Some clones in this sample may be carry-over from other donors' samples.

The rearrangement uses TRBV19 and TRBJ2-5; D call uncertain. Germline values: CDR1 LNHDA, CDR2 SQIVND (reference sequence). This CDR3 spans 13 amino acids. V dropped 5 bases and J dropped 4 bases, with 11 bases sitting between them. CDR3 in amino acids: CASSFRSPETQYF. CDR3 DNA sequence: TGTGCCAGTAGTTTCCGGAGTCCAGAGACCCAGTACTTC.

This clone was counted between two and nine times. This sequence joins TRBV6-4 and TRBJ2-1; 10 bases line up with TRBD2. Germline V gene sequence: CDR1 MRHNA, CDR2 SNTAGT. The CDR3 runs to 14 residues. Trimming removed 3 bases from V and 7 bases from J; junction bases left unmatched: 3. In DNA form, the CDR3 reads TGTGCCAGCAGTGAGGGACTAGCGACGAATGAGCAGTTCTTC. It yields the protein CASSEGLATNEQFF.

A few counts support this clone. The chain uses TRBV4-1 and TRBJ2-1, with 8 bases lining up with TRBD2. The V gene end was trimmed by 2 bases and the J gene end by 4 bases; junction bases not matched to a gene: 4. The CDR3 has 15 residues. The germline CDR1 and CDR2 sequences are MGHRA and YSYEKL. CDR3 DNA: TGCGCCAGCAGCCAACGAGGACTAGCTTACAATGAGCAGTTCTTC. Translating it yields CASSQRGLAYNEQFF.

The chain recombines TRBV4-1 with TRBJ1-5; D remains unclear. Trimming removed 0 bases from V and 7 bases from J, with 7 bases in between. Germline values: CDR1 MGHRA, CDR2 YSYEKL. CDR3 length equals 13 residues. This chain's CDR3 is CASSQELRQPQHF. The CDR3, as DNA: TGCGCCAGCAGCCAAGAGCTGAGACAGCCCCAGCATTTT.

This clone has a single count. The chain has TRBV5-8 and TRBJ2-1; D gene unclear. The CDR3 runs 14 residues. Trimming cost V 0 bases and J 8 bases, with 12 bases left between them. CDR1 SGHTS and CDR2 YDEGEE come from the germline V gene. The DNA of the CDR3 is TGTGCCAGCAGCTTGGTAGAATATGGTTATGAGCAGTTCTTC. This codes for CASSLVEYGYEQFF.

The CDR3 sequence: CASSLPSTDTQYF. The CDR3 nucleotides read TGTGCCAGCAGCTTGCCCAGCACAGATACGCAGTATTTT. The chain uses TRBV5-4 and TRBJ2-3; no reliable D call. CDR1 SGHNT and CDR2 YYREEE come from the germline V gene (reference sequence). Trimming took off 1 base at V and 0 bases at J, with 3 bases between the two ends. The CDR3 runs 13 residues.

The V gene is TRBV6-5, the J gene TRBJ2-7; TRBD1 matches 9 bases. The CDR3 length is 15 residues. V shed 6 bases and J 6 bases; nucleotides not matched to a gene: 12. CDR1 and CDR2 (germline): MNHEY, SVGAGI. CDR3 sequence: CASSLTRTGEAEQYF. In DNA, the CDR3 is TGTGCCAGCAGCCTCACCCGGACAGGGGAGGCCGAGCAGTACTTC.

This clone was counted a few times. This chain links TRBV6-6 with TRBJ1-1; TRBD1 matches 7 bases. The junction had 10 bases not matched to a gene; V was cut back by 5 bases and J by 1 base. The CDR3 spans 16 residues. The germline V gene has CDR1 MNHNY and CDR2 SVGAGI (reference sequence). CDR3 in amino acids: CASSPTTGQQNTEAFF. The CDR3, as DNA: TGTGCCAGCAGTCCAACTACGGGACAGCAGAACACTGAAGCTTTCTTT.

This chain links TRBV5-1 with TRBJ2-7; 8 positions agree with TRBD1. J was trimmed by 4 bases and V by 5 bases; bases with no gene match: 5. Germline CDR1 SGHRS, CDR2 YFSETQ. The CDR3 has 13 residues. The CDR3: CASRTGVGYEQYF. The CDR3 DNA is TGCGCCAGCAGGACAGGGGTGGGGTACGAGCAGTACTTC.

The chain recombines TRBV6-5 with TRBJ1-1; 7 positions match TRBD1. V dropped 2 bases and J dropped 4; count of bases not matched to a gene: 10. There are 16 residues in the CDR3. Germline CDR1 MNHEY, CDR2 SVGAGI. This CDR3 reads CASSYDPGTVTTEAFF. As DNA, the CDR3 is TGTGCCAGCAGTTACGACCCTGGGACAGTAACCACTGAAGCTTTCTTT.

Worth noting for this clone: The same CDR3 arises from other DNA sequences in this sample as well. V is TRBV7-2 and J is TRBJ1-3; D call uncertain. V shed 1 base and J shed 2 bases, with 6 bases lying between them. Germline values: CDR1 SGHTA, CDR2 FQGNSA. The CDR3 is made up of 14 amino acids. The CDR3 loop is CASSLGGAGNTIYF. The DNA of the CDR3 is TGTGCCAGCAGCTTAGGGGGTGCTGGAAACACCATATATTTT. The complete variable domain, with remaining parts taken from reference TRBV7-2 and TRBJ1-3, reads GAGVSQSPSNKVTEKGKDVELRCDPISGHTALYWYRQSLGQGLEFLIYFQGNSAPDKSGLPSDRFSAERTGGSVSTLTIQRTQQEDSAVYLCASSLGGAGNTIYFGEGSWLTVV.

This clone showed up just once. V gene TRBV12-5 combines with J gene TRBJ1-5, with D unresolved. Trimming cost V 2 bases and J 1 base, with 6 bases left between them. This CDR3 has 14 residues. From germline, CDR1 is LGHNT and CDR2 FRNRAP. This CDR3 reads CASGLWVSNQPQHF. In DNA, the CDR3 is TGTGCTAGTGGTTTGTGGGTCAGCAATCAGCCCCAGCATTTT.

The chain has TRBV30 and TRBJ1-6; D remains ambiguous. V was clipped by 3 bases and J by 7 bases, with 13 bases between them. CDR3 length: 14 amino acids. Germline values: CDR1 GTSNPN, CDR2 SVGIG (reference sequence). The CDR3 DNA is TGTGCCTGGAGGACGCGGCTCTTAAATTCACCCCTCCACTTT. This encodes CAWRTRLLNSPLHF.

This clone was picked up a small number of times. The sample has other DNA sequences that encode this CDR3 too. The chain couples TRBV18 to TRBJ1-1; D is ambiguous. V was shortened by 2 bases and J by 3 bases, with 7 bases between the two germline ends. This CDR3 has 13 residues. The germline CDR1 and CDR2 sequences are KGHSH and LQKENI. For the CDR3, the DNA is TGTGCCAGCTCACCAAGCCCCGACACTGAAGCTTTCTTT. This gives the protein CASSPSPDTEAFF.

The gene calls are TRBV19 and TRBJ2-3; TRBD2 aligns across 8 bases. Germline assignment: CDR1 LNHDA and CDR2 SQIVND (reference sequence). The CDR3 sequence is 14 residues long. V trimming: 2 bases; J trimming: 4 bases; junction bases outside the gene matches: 2. CDR3 residues: CASSIPGGADTQYF. The CDR3 region has the DNA TGTGCCAGTAGTATACCCGGGGGGGCAGATACGCAGTATTTT.

The sample holds one count of this clone. The chain uses TRBV7-2 and TRBJ2-2, with 14 bases fitting TRBD2. The CDR3 runs to 16 residues. V lost 5 bases, J lost 6 bases, and 5 bases stayed unmatched. The V gene's germline CDR1 is SGHTA and CDR2 FQGNSA. For the CDR3, the DNA is TGTGCCAGCAGCAAAGGGACTAGCGGGGGAGCCGGGGAGCTGTTTTTT. Its translation is CASSKGTSGGAGELFF.